This entry describes one T cell receptor beta chain. What this receptor recognizes is not known. Qualities for individual bases were not recorded, and no much larger clone is one base off. Genomic DNA was isolated from the sorted cells so that the TCRbeta CDR3 region could be sequenced. TCRbeta CDR3 regions were sequenced using the immunoSEQ Assay. The table comes from immuneACCESS by way of TCRdb, which keeps in-frame sequences with V and J called. Part of the clones is missing from these tables; in studies checked, under half for an unresolved V gene and the rest for unknown reasons. The sample profile shows fewer than 95,000 clones; approximately 85% of them were found once. The biggest ten clones account for 0.61% of the sample. Patients with autoimmune disease history or receiving systemic immunosuppression were excluded from the trial. Peripheral blood for TCR sequencing was collected from all dose cohorts at baseline, on cycle 4 day 1, and on cycle 7 day 1. Samples were obtained from an open-label, multicenter, first-in-human phase I dose-escalation trial of ivuxolimab. The trial enrolled adults with locally advanced or metastatic head and neck squamous cell, hepatocellular, melanoma or renal cell carcinoma. Before TCR sequencing, CD4+ T cells and CD8+ T cells were sorted from peripheral blood as separate populations.

The sample belongs to a study of OX40 agonist ivuxolimab in advanced cancers. Looking at the study overall: Ivuxolimab was an agonistic, fully human IgG2 monoclonal antibody directed against OX40 (CD134), a costimulatory receptor. Prior anti-PD-1, anti-PD-L1 or anti-CTLA-4 therapy was permitted, and 40% of dose-escalation patients had received checkpoint inhibitors. Peripheral TCRbeta sequencing aimed to test whether ivuxolimab altered TCR sequence diversity and caused clonal T-cell expansion. In the dose-escalation cohort, approximately 82% of patients were male, and the mean age was around 65 years with a range of about 20 to 79. Of the roughly 50 dose-escalation patients, hepatocellular carcinoma was present in roughly 19, melanoma in roughly 15, renal cell carcinoma in 9 and head and neck cancer in 9. The paper covers the monotherapy dose-escalation part of the phase I ivuxolimab trial, which included N ≈ 57 patients. Partial responses were achieved by three dose-escalation patients, of whom one had hepatocellular carcinoma and two had cutaneous melanoma. Intravenous ivuxolimab was administered to patients every 2 weeks at six dose levels: 0.01, 0.1, 0.3, 1.5, 3 and 10 mg/kg. The paper's findings and limits, for the study overall: The antigen specificity of the peripheral T cells that underwent clonal expansion was not determined. After ivuxolimab, more expanded clones were found on average in CD8+ T cells than in CD4+ T cells. In the 0.1-3.0 mg/kg groups, partial responders had among the lowest normalized peripheral clonal expansion, particularly in CD8+ T cells. Low levels of normalized T-cell clonal expansion were also seen in some patients who did not respond. At doses of 0.1 to 3.0 mg/kg, clonal expansion of both CD4+ and CD8+ T cells in blood was seen between baseline and week 6.

Compared with germline, V lacks 4 bases and J lacks 5 bases; bases without a gene match: 8. Based on the germline V gene, the CDR1 and CDR2 sequences are SGHRS and YFSETQ. The CDR3, from cysteine to phenylalanine, totals 14 residues. Only CDR3 DNA is held: 42 bases, read in frame from base 1. The input for sequencing was CD4+ or CD8+ T cells sorted from blood, taken in a trial of the OX40 agonist ivuxolimab. The sequence came from an adult with an advanced solid tumor such as melanoma, head and neck, liver or kidney cancer. Recombination joined TRBV5-1 with TRBJ2-5, and TRBD2 aligns with 7 junction nucleotides. The nucleotides read TGCGCCAGCAGCCCCGGGGGAGGGGTGGAGACCCAGTACTTC. Translated, it reads CASSPGGGVETQYF.